A single sample is the source of the 21 T cell receptor beta chains below, sequenced in a study of CD8 T cells in Susac syndrome. Reverse transcription of 0.5 to 1 ug RNA used random hexamers. A single record per CDR3 protein comes from TCRdb applying MiXCR to the immunoSEQ multiplex PCR reads. Of a few hundred thousand distinct CDR3 sequences listed, 95% are singletons. Material: CD4+ T cells from PBMCs. These receptors were taken from a human donor with multiple sclerosis.

The chain combines TRBV29-1 with TRBJ2-6, with D perhaps matching TRBD1 or TRBD2 (5 bases each). This CDR3 region has 15 residues. The ends were cut back, 6 bases at V and 0 bases at J, with 12 bases in the middle. The germline CDR1 and CDR2 sequences are SQVTM and ANQGSEA. In DNA, the CDR3 is TGCAGCGTCAGAGGGGAAAGCTCTGGGGCCAACGTCCTGACTTTC. Translating it yields CSVRGESSGANVLTF.

The chain recombines TRBV20-1 with TRBJ1-2; D is unresolved. The germline V and J ends were trimmed by 8 bases and 0 bases, with 13 bases remaining between them. Germline loops: CDR1 DFQATT, CDR2 SNEGSKA (reference sequence). The CDR3 length is 13 residues. The DNA for the CDR3 is TGCAGTTCTCCAGGAGTCTCTAACTATGGCTACACCTTC. Amino acid sequence: CSSPGVSNYGYTF.

The V and J genes are TRBV9 and TRBJ1-2; TRBD1 is a possible D gene (5 bases). In germline, CDR1 is SGDLS, CDR2 YYNGEE. Trimming removed 0 bases from V and 7 bases from J, with 10 bases in between. The CDR3 contains 13 residues. The CDR3, as DNA: TGTGCCAGCAGCGTAGCATGGGGCAGTGGCTACACCTTC. Residues: CASSVAWGSGYTF.

The chain recombines TRBV20-1 with TRBJ2-2; 12 bases align to TRBD2. The CDR3 is 14 amino acids. Trimming took 5 bases from V and 7 from J; bases not matched to a gene: 5. Per the germline V gene, CDR1 is DFQATT and CDR2 is SNEGSKA (reference sequence). CDR3 in amino acids: CSALLAGGVGELFF. CDR3 in DNA: TGCAGTGCTTTACTAGCGGGGGGAGTCGGGGAGCTGTTTTTT.

The chain is built from TRBV24-1 and TRBJ2-3, with 8 bases aligning to TRBD1. CDR1 is KGHDR, CDR2 SFDVKD, per germline. V lost 5 bases to trimming and J lost 5 bases; unmatched junction nucleotides: 11. The CDR3 contains 16 residues. The CDR3, as DNA: TGTGCCACCAGTGGGGTGAAAGGACAGGGTGGAGATACGCAGTATTTT. Translating it yields CATSGVKGQGGDTQYF.

The chain links TRBV3-1 to TRBJ2-3, with a weak D call TRBD2 (7 bases). The V gene lost 4 bases and the J gene lost 5 bases, with 16 bases spanning the gap. The CDR3 is 15 amino acids. Germline CDR1 is LGHDT and CDR2 is YNNKEL (reference sequence). The chain's CDR3 is CASSLTRGGRDTQYF. Here the CDR3 DNA reads TGTGCCAGCAGCCTTACGAGGGGGGGCCGAGATACGCAGTATTTT.

This chain joins TRBV20-1 and TRBJ1-5; TRBD1 matches at 7 bases. Germline V gene lookup returns CDR1 DFQATT and CDR2 SNEGSKA (reference sequence). This CDR3 is built from 16 residues. Trimming at V came to 5 bases and at J to 5 bases, leaving 15 bases not matched to a gene. CDR3: CSAPTEGRGYYQPQHF. The CDR3 bases are TGCAGTGCTCCCACGGAGGGCAGGGGGTACTATCAGCCCCAGCATTTT.

The rearrangement joins TRBV7-9 to TRBJ2-7; 8 nucleotides line up with TRBD1. V lost 5 bases and J lost 1; bases outside the gene matches: 4. The CDR3 covers 14 residues. The germline V gene has CDR1 SEHNR and CDR2 FQNEAQ (reference sequence). The CDR3 here is CASSRTGRSYEQYF. The CDR3 coding sequence is TGTGCCAGCAGCCGGACAGGGAGATCCTACGAGCAGTACTTC. The full variable domain, rest sourced from reference TRBV7-9 and TRBJ2-7, is DTGVSQNPRHKITKRGQNVTFRCDPISEHNRLYWYRQTLGQGPEFLTYFQNEAQLEKSRLLSDRFSAERPKGSFSTLEIQRTEQGDSAMYLCASSRTGRSYEQYFGPGTRLTVT.

J is TRBJ2-1 and V is TRBV6-6; D unclear. V was trimmed by 2 bases and J by 8 bases, leaving 7 bases between them. Germline CDR1 MNHNY, CDR2 SVGAGI (reference sequence). The CDR3 is made up of 12 amino acids. The CDR3 DNA reads as TGTGCCAGCAGTTACCCCCTGTATGAGCAGTTCTTC. This encodes CASSYPLYEQFF.

The rearrangement uses TRBV7-2 and TRBJ1-1; no reliable D call. Germline lookup yields CDR1 SGHTA and CDR2 FQGNSA. This CDR3 comprises 15 residues. Trimming pared 1 base from V and 8 bases from J, leaving 17 bases between. CDR3 coding DNA: TGTGCCAGCAGCTTAGTGTTGAGCTACCCCTCCGAAGCTTTCTTT. Protein: CASSLVLSYPSEAFF. The variable domain in full, completed from reference TRBV7-2 and TRBJ1-1, reads GAGVSQSPSNKVTEKGKDVELRCDPISGHTALYWYRQSLGQGLEFLIYFQGNSAPDKSGLPSDRFSAERTGGSVSTLTIQRTQQEDSAVYLCASSLVLSYPSEAFFGQGTRLTVV.

This chain's CDR3 is CASSSGTRNSPLHF. CDR3 coding DNA: TGTGCCAGCAGTTCCGGGACCCGGAATTCACCCCTCCACTTT. This chain links TRBV12-3 or TRBV12-4 with TRBJ1-6, with a weak D call TRBD1 (5 bases). The CDR3 is 14 amino acids. Deletions cut 4 bases from V and 7 bases from J, with 11 bases between.

On this clonotype: This CDR3 is missing its conserved last phenylalanine or tryptophan, likely due to a read error. The limits of the CDR3 on the DNA are not certain, so only TCRdb's listed CDR3 is given. This chain connects TRBV29-1 to TRBJ2-3; the table assigns TRBD1, which was not confirmed against the DNA. 12 amino acids form the CDR3, both terminal residues included. Germline CDR1 SQVTM, CDR2 ANQGSEA. The CDR3 region is CSVEVGGGVACL.

This chain uses TRBV7-2 with TRBJ2-2, with D possibly TRBD2 on 5 matching bases. Trimming removed 6 bases from V and 2 bases from J, with 13 bases in between. Germline V CDR1 and CDR2: SGHTA, FQGNSA. This CDR3 region has 15 residues. CDR3 nucleotide sequence: TGTGCCAGCAGTCCCCCTGGACTCAACACCGGGGAGCTGTTTTTT. This sequence encodes CASSPPGLNTGELFF.

The chain is built from TRBV30 and TRBJ1-4; 7 bases agree with TRBD1. The germline gives CDR1 GTSNPN, CDR2 SVGIG (reference sequence). V lost 0 bases, J lost 7 bases, and 5 bases stayed unmatched. CDR3 size: 14 residues. The CDR3 nucleotides read TGTGCCTGGAGTGTGAAAGGGGGCCGTGAAAAACTGTTTTTT. It encodes CAWSVKGGREKLFF.

CDR3 in amino acids: CSDRQGSTDTQYF. The CDR3 bases are TGCAGCGATAGACAGGGAAGCACAGATACGCAGTATTTT. The genes are TRBV29-1 and TRBJ2-3, with 7 bases aligning to TRBD1. The CDR3 sequence is 13 residues long. The V and J ends lost 7 bases and 0 bases, in that order; junction bases with no gene match: 4. Germline CDR1 SQVTM, CDR2 ANQGSEA.

The rearrangement uses TRBV20-1 and TRBJ2-3; 10 bases fit TRBD1. CDR3 length: 14 residues. Germline CDR1 DFQATT, CDR2 SNEGSKA (reference sequence). Losses at the gene ends were 5 bases for V and 4 bases for J; bases not matched to a gene: 6. This CDR3 reads CSAEGQGPADTQYF. In DNA, the CDR3 is TGCAGTGCTGAGGGACAGGGGCCCGCAGATACGCAGTATTTT.

This sequence joins TRBV15 and TRBJ2-7; tentatively, D is TRBD2 (6 bases). This CDR3 is built from 14 residues. From germline, CDR1 is LNHNV and CDR2 YYDKDF (reference sequence). Trimming cost V 0 bases and J 2 bases, with 8 bases left between them. The CDR3 DNA reads TGTGCCACCAGCAGAGATCGGGAGACCTACGAGCAGTACTTC. It codes for CATSRDRETYEQYF.

This sequence joins TRBV20-1 and TRBJ2-7; 9 bases map to TRBD2. The CDR3 is 12 amino acids. Losses at the gene ends were 4 bases for V and 4 bases for J; bases not matched to a gene: 2. Per the germline V gene, CDR1 is DFQATT and CDR2 is SNEGSKA (reference sequence). The CDR3 loop reads CSAKGLAYEQYF. The CDR3, as DNA: TGCAGTGCTAAAGGACTAGCGTACGAGCAGTACTTC.

This chain joins TRBV20-1 and TRBJ2-3; D not certain. The CDR3 length is 14 residues. Germline CDR1 and CDR2: DFQATT and SNEGSKA (reference sequence). V gave up 5 bases and J gave up 2 bases, with 14 bases separating them. In DNA, the CDR3 is TGCAGTGCTCTCGACACCCGCGACACAGATACGCAGTATTTT. Translation gives CSALDTRDTDTQYF.

The chain is built from TRBV27 and TRBJ1-1; a possible D gene is TRBD1 (5 bases). The CDR3 is 14 residues long. V was cut by 7 bases and J by 1 base, with 13 bases left in between. Germline V gene lookup returns CDR1 MNHEY and CDR2 SMNVEV (reference sequence). Here the CDR3 DNA reads TGTGCCAGCACCCTCTCGACAGCGAACACTGAAGCTTTCTTT. Translating it yields CASTLSTANTEAFF.

The chain has TRBV5-6 and TRBJ2-5, with D tentatively TRBD1 (6 bases). The germline CDR1 and CDR2 sequences are SGHDT and YYEEEE. CDR3 length: 13 residues. The V end lost 4 bases, the J end lost 5 bases, and 12 bases lay between the germline ends. CDR3 in DNA: TGTGCCAGCAGCGGGGGCAGGACGGAGACCCAGTACTTC. Protein product: CASSGGRTETQYF.